These 29 T cell receptor beta chains originate from one sample sequenced in a study of cytomegalovirus exposure and HLA in healthy donors. The PCR ran on 60 Vbeta and 13 Jbeta primers. Libraries were prepared by immunoSEQ multiplex PCR; TCRdb keeps only in-frame clonotypes and omits some of them. This repertoire shows about 61,000 clones, about 81% found once; its top ten account for roughly 51%. The sample consisted of PBMCs. Every receptor here comes from a man aged 50-60 years in good health and CMV-seropositive.

This sequence joins TRBV6-5 and TRBJ2-7; 8 bases fit TRBD1. The CDR3 runs to 15 residues. Germline CDR1 MNHEY, CDR2 SVGAGI. V shed 3 bases and J 2 bases; nucleotides not matched to a gene: 6. The CDR3 region is CASSYRTGSTYEQYF. In nucleotides, the CDR3 is TGTGCCAGCAGTTATAGGACAGGGAGCACCTACGAGCAGTACTTC.

The chain carries TRBV25-1 and TRBJ2-7; the D gene is possibly TRBD1 (6 bases). V dropped 6 bases and J dropped 3 bases, with 15 bases sitting between them. This CDR3 spans 14 amino acids. The germline gives CDR1 MGHDK, CDR2 SYGVNS. CDR3 sequence: CASSRGPGDYEQYF. Here the CDR3 DNA reads TGTGCCAGCAGCCGTGGGCCAGGGGACTACGAGCAGTACTTC.

As DNA, the CDR3 is TGTGCCAGCAGTTACTCGGCCCGCACCGGGGAGCTGTTTTTT. The encoded protein is CASSYSARTGELFF. This sequence joins TRBV6-5 and TRBJ2-2; D remains unclear. This CDR3 region has 14 residues. V lost 0 bases and J 4 bases, leaving 6 bases between the germline ends. Per germline, CDR1 MNHEY and CDR2 SVGAGI.

The chain carries TRBV5-1 and TRBJ1-4, with 7 bases aligning to TRBD1. Per the germline V gene, CDR1 is SGHRS and CDR2 is YFSETQ. The J segment lost 3 bases and the V segment lost 3 bases, leaving 5 bases of the junction unmatched. This CDR3 is 15 amino acids long. The CDR3 region has the DNA TGCGCCAGCAGCTCAACAGGGGTATCTAATGAAAAACTGTTTTTT. Protein: CASSSTGVSNEKLFF.

The chain is built from TRBV25-1 and TRBJ2-2; D unclear. Germline values: CDR1 MGHDK, CDR2 SYGVNS. V was clipped by 2 bases and J by 2 bases, with 15 bases between them. This CDR3 comprises 17 residues. For the CDR3, the DNA is TGTGCCAGCAGTGAACGTTCAGGCCGCAAAAACACCGGGGAGCTGTTTTTT. Its protein product is CASSERSGRKNTGELFF.

V and J are TRBV25-1 and TRBJ1-4; D is perhaps TRBD1 (5 bases). The CDR3 consists of 15 residues. Germline values: CDR1 MGHDK, CDR2 SYGVNS. V was clipped by 3 bases and J by 8 bases, with 16 bases between them. Here the CDR3 DNA reads TGTGCCAGCAGTGACTGGGGCAGGGAAAACGAAAAACTGTTTTTT. Residues: CASSDWGRENEKLFF.

V and J are TRBV19 and TRBJ2-7, with D perhaps TRBD1 (6 bases). Trimming removed 8 bases at V and 2 bases at J, with 13 bases between. The CDR3 runs 13 residues. Germline values: CDR1 LNHDA, CDR2 SQIVND (reference sequence). The CDR3 sequence: CASSTGLTYEQYF. The CDR3 DNA reads TGTGCCAGTTCGACAGGTCTTACCTACGAGCAGTACTTC.

The V call is TRBV5-1, the J call TRBJ2-1; TRBD1 matches 7 bases. Germline CDR1 SGHRS, CDR2 YFSETQ. The CDR3 covers 13 residues. The ends lost 2 bases at V and 7 bases at J; junction bases unmatched: 3. The CDR3: CASSLDRANEQFF. The CDR3 DNA reads TGCGCCAGCAGCTTAGACAGGGCTAATGAGCAGTTCTTC.

This clone appeared a single time. This rearrangement joins TRBV9 to TRBJ2-7, with a possible D match to TRBD2 (6 bases). This CDR3 region has 15 residues. Trimming removed 6 bases at V and 2 bases at J, with 18 bases between. Germline V gene data show CDR1 as SGDLS and CDR2 as YYNGEE. In nucleotides, the CDR3 is TGTGCCAGCACGGAGGGTGGGGACGGACCCTACGAGCAGTACTTC. Its translation is CASTEGGDGPYEQYF.

The V gene is TRBV30, the J gene TRBJ2-1, with TRBD2 matching over 7 bases. The germline V gene has CDR1 GTSNPN and CDR2 SVGIG (reference sequence). After removal of 0 bases from V and 15 bases from J, the junction contained 11 bases not matched to a gene. There are 13 residues in the CDR3. Here the CDR3 reads CAWSVRGRASWFF. The CDR3 nucleotides read TGTGCCTGGAGTGTACGTGGGAGGGCGTCGTGGTTCTTC.

J is TRBJ2-7 and V is TRBV7-2; D is perhaps TRBD2 (6 bases). Germline values: CDR1 SGHTA, CDR2 FQGNSA. The germline V and J ends were trimmed by 3 bases and 0 bases, with 9 bases remaining between them. The CDR3 length is 14 residues. CDR3 coding DNA: TGTGCCAGCAGCTTTGACGGGAGCTCCTACGAGCAGTACTTC. Amino acids: CASSFDGSSYEQYF.

This clone was observed once. This chain joins TRBV19 and TRBJ1-4; TRBD1 is a possible D gene (6 bases). The V end lost 6 bases, the J end lost 2 bases, and 13 bases lay between the germline ends. The CDR3 is 15 residues long. CDR1 is LNHDA and CDR2 is SQIVND in the germline V gene (reference sequence). CDR3 DNA sequence: TGTGCCAGTAGGACACAGGGTACCACTAATGAAAAACTGTTTTTT. Protein product: CASRTQGTTNEKLFF. Filled out from reference TRBV19 and TRBJ1-4, the complete variable domain reads DGGITQSPKYLFRKEGQNVTLSCEQNLNHDAMYWYRQDPGQGLRLIYYSQIVNDFQKGDIAEGYSVSREKKESFPLTVTSAQKNPTAFYLCASRTQGTTNEKLFFGSGTQLSVL.

The chain couples TRBV6-5 to TRBJ1-2; D perhaps matches TRBD1 (6 bases). This CDR3 contains 12 residues. Germline lookup yields CDR1 MNHEY and CDR2 SVGAGI. V lost 6 bases, J lost 10 bases, and 15 bases lay in between. The CDR3 nucleotides are TGTGCCAGCAGATTCGGACAGACTGTCTACACCTTC. It translates to CASRFGQTVYTF.

The chain combines TRBV6-5 with TRBJ2-7; maybe TRBD1 (6 bases). Germline CDR1 MNHEY, CDR2 SVGAGI. This CDR3 has 15 residues. V lost 6 bases and J 4 bases, leaving 19 bases between the germline ends. The CDR3: CASSLKGVVLYEQYF. The CDR3 nucleotides read TGTGCCAGCAGCCTAAAGGGGGTGGTGTTATACGAGCAGTACTTC.

A few counts support this clone. V usage is TRBV7-8 and J usage is TRBJ2-1; 9 nucleotides line up with TRBD2. Looked up from germline, CDR1 is SGHVS and CDR2 is FQNEAQ. V shed 3 bases and J 8 bases; nucleotides not matched to a gene: 8. This CDR3 is 15 amino acids long. The CDR3 region is CASSFGGGAFDEQFF. CDR3 coding DNA: TGTGCCAGCAGCTTTGGCGGGGGGGCTTTTGATGAGCAGTTCTTC. The full variable domain, its missing parts supplied by reference TRBV7-8 and TRBJ2-1, is GAGVSQSPRYKVAKRGQDVALRCDPISGHVSLFWYQQALGQGPEFLTYFQNEAQLDKSGLPSDRFFAERPEGSVSTLKIQRTQQEDSAVYLCASSFGGGAFDEQFFGPGTRLTVL.

The chain has TRBV19 and TRBJ2-2; D uncertain. Germline V lookup: CDR1 LNHDA, CDR2 SQIVND (reference sequence). Deletions cut 3 bases from V and 4 bases from J, with 15 bases between. This CDR3 spans 16 amino acids. CDR3 sequence (DNA): TGTGCCAGTAGTATTGGTTACACCCCTGGCACCGGGGAGCTGTTTTTT. This translates into CASSIGYTPGTGELFF. Drawing the rest from reference TRBV19 and TRBJ2-2, the complete variable domain is DGGITQSPKYLFRKEGQNVTLSCEQNLNHDAMYWYRQDPGQGLRLIYYSQIVNDFQKGDIAEGYSVSREKKESFPLTVTSAQKNPTAFYLCASSIGYTPGTGELFFGEGSRLTVL.

V and J are TRBV9 and TRBJ2-7; 9 bases map to TRBD1. Germline V CDR1 and CDR2: SGDLS, YYNGEE. This CDR3 is built from 15 residues. V lost 0 bases, J lost 3 bases, and 4 bases stayed unmatched. CDR3 sequence reads: CASSVAGQGIYEQYF. The CDR3, as DNA: TGTGCCAGCAGCGTAGCTGGACAGGGGATCTACGAGCAGTACTTC.

The chain carries TRBV4-2 and TRBJ2-1; 7 nucleotides match TRBD2. This CDR3 is 17 amino acids long. Germline V lookup: CDR1 LGHNA, CDR2 YNFKEQ. V gave up 0 bases and J gave up 1 base; unmatched junction bases: 6. The CDR3 region has the DNA TGTGCCAGCAGCCAAGATAGGGGCGGGAGTTCCTACAATGAGCAGTTCTTC. This sequence encodes CASSQDRGGSSYNEQFF.

The J gene is TRBJ1-1, the V gene TRBV7-3; TRBD1 matches at 7 bases. V lost 5 bases and J lost 7; bases outside the gene matches: 10. Germline CDR1 SGHTA, CDR2 FQGTGA. The CDR3 consists of 14 residues. The CDR3 here is CASSPGTASVEAFF. The CDR3 DNA is TGTGCCAGCAGCCCCGGGACAGCCTCTGTTGAAGCTTTCTTT.

The chain uses TRBV9 and TRBJ2-2, with TRBD2 matching 9 bases. Germline V gene sequence: CDR1 SGDLS, CDR2 YYNGEE. The J segment lost 7 bases and the V segment lost 3 bases, leaving 10 bases of the junction unmatched. The CDR3 length is 16 residues. CDR3 nucleotides: TGTGCCAGCAGCGCAGGCGGGGGGGCCGGCATCGGGGAGCTGTTTTTT. Protein sequence: CASSAGGGAGIGELFF.

This clone showed up just once. CDR3 nucleotides: TGCGCCAGCAGCCACGGACAGGCCGCCCGAGAGGGGGAGCAGTACTTC. It translates to CASSHGQAAREGEQYF. The chain joins TRBV4-1 to TRBJ2-7; TRBD1 matches at 7 bases. CDR3 size: 16 residues. Losses at the gene ends were 3 bases for V and 7 bases for J; bases not matched to a gene: 15. Looked up from germline, CDR1 is MGHRA and CDR2 is YSYEKL.

The rearrangement uses TRBV4-1 and TRBJ1-5; 8 bases fit TRBD1. Trimming at V came to 0 bases and at J to 3 bases, leaving 7 bases not matched to a gene. The CDR3 is made up of 17 amino acids. Germline assignment: CDR1 MGHRA and CDR2 YSYEKL. The CDR3 is CASSQEGQGVDNQPQHF. The CDR3, as DNA: TGCGCCAGCAGCCAAGAAGGACAGGGCGTCGACAATCAGCCCCAGCATTTT.

V usage is TRBV28 and J usage is TRBJ1-6; the D gene is possibly TRBD1 (6 bases). V was shortened by 7 bases and J by 6 bases, with 16 bases between the two germline ends. The CDR3 spans 15 residues. In germline, CDR1 is MDHEN, CDR2 SYDVKM. CDR3 sequence reads: CASTLIRTANSPLHF. DNA for the CDR3: TGTGCCAGCACCCTCATCAGGACAGCTAATTCACCCCTCCACTTT.

The rearrangement links TRBV30 to TRBJ1-2; a possible D gene is TRBD1 (5 bases). V lost 0 bases, J lost 7 bases, and 12 bases lay in between. The CDR3 length is 13 residues. Per germline, CDR1 GTSNPN and CDR2 SVGIG (reference sequence). CDR3 bases: TGTGCCTGGAGTGTAGGGCAGGGTGCTGGCTACACCTTC. Translation gives CAWSVGQGAGYTF.

The chain recombines TRBV5-1 with TRBJ2-3; possibly TRBD1 for D (6 bases). CDR1 is SGHRS and CDR2 is YFSETQ in the germline V gene. V dropped 0 bases and J dropped 6 bases, with 8 bases sitting between them. CDR3 size: 13 residues. CDR3 DNA: TGCGCCAGCAGCTTGGTACAGGGTGATACGCAGTATTTT. It codes for CASSLVQGDTQYF.

The chain uses TRBV30 and TRBJ1-4; D unclear. The CDR3 is made up of 16 amino acids. Trimming removed 6 bases at V and 0 bases at J, with 17 bases between. Germline lookup yields CDR1 GTSNPN and CDR2 SVGIG (reference sequence). CDR3 bases: TGTGCCTGTTCTGCAGGAGGAAGATCAACTAATGAAAAACTGTTTTTT. This encodes CACSAGGRSTNEKLFF.

The chain has TRBV5-4 and TRBJ1-1; D not certain. Germline V gene sequence: CDR1 SGHNT, CDR2 YYREEE (reference sequence). The CDR3 has 12 amino acids. V was trimmed by 4 bases and J by 2 bases, leaving 6 bases between them. The CDR3 bases are TGTGCCAGCAGCGCGCAAAACACTGAAGCTTTCTTT. This sequence encodes CASSAQNTEAFF.

This clone was observed once. The chain recombines TRBV15 with TRBJ1-1, with 8 bases that match TRBD1. Unmatched junction bases numbered 6, after V lost 4 bases and J lost 5 bases. The CDR3 consists of 14 residues. Germline loops: CDR1 LNHNV, CDR2 YYDKDF (reference sequence). This chain's CDR3 is CATSIRTGKTEAFF. The CDR3 DNA reads TGTGCCACCAGCATTAGGACAGGGAAGACTGAAGCTTTCTTT.

The chain combines TRBV5-6 with TRBJ2-5, with a tentative D call TRBD1 (6 bases). CDR3 length: 13 residues. CDR1 and CDR2 (germline): SGHDT, YYEEEE. The V end lost 3 bases, the J end lost 3 bases, and 9 bases lay between the germline ends. The CDR3 spells CASSSQGEETQYF. CDR3 DNA: TGTGCCAGCAGCTCACAGGGAGAAGAGACCCAGTACTTC.